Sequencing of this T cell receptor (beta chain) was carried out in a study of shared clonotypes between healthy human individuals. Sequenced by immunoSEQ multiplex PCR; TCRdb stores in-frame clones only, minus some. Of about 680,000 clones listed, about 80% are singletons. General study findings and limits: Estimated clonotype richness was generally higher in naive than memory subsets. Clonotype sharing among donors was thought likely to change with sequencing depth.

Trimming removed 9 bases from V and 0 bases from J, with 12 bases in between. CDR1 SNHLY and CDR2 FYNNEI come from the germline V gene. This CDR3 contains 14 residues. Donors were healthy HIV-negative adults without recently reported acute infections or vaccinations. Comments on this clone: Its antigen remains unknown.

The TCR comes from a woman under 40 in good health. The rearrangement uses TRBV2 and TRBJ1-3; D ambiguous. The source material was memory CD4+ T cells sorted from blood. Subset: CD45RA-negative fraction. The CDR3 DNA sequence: TGTGCCAGTTCTCGGACGACCTCTGGAAACACCATATATTTT. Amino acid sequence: CASSRTTSGNTIYF.